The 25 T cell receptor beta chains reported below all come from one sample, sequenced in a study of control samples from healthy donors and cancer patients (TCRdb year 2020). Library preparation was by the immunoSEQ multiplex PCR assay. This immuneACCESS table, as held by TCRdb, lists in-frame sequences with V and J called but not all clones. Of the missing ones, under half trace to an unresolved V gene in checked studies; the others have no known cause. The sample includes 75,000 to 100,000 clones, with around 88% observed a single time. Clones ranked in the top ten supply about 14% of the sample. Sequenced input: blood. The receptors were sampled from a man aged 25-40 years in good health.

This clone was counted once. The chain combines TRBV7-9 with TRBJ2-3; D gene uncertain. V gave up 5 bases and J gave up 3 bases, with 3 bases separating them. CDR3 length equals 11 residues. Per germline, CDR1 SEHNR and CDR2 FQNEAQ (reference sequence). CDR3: CASSPTDTQYF. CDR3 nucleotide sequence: TGTGCCAGCAGCCCGACAGATACGCAGTATTTT.

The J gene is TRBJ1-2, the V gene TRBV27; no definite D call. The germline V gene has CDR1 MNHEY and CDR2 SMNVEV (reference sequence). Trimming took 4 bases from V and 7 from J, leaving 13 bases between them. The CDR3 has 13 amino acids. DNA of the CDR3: TGTGCCAGCAGTTCCAATCGGTCAGGTGGCTACACCTTC. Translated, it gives CASSSNRSGGYTF.

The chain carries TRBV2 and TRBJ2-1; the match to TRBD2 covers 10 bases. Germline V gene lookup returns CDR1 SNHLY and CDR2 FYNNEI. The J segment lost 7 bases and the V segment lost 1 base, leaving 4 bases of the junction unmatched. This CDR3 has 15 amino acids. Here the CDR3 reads CASSEVTSGRNEQFF. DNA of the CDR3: TGTGCCAGCAGTGAAGTGACTAGCGGGCGGAATGAGCAGTTCTTC.

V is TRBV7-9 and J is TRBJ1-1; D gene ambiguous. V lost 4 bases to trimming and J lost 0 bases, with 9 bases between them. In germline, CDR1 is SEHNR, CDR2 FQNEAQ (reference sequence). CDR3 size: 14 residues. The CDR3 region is CASSSMTMNTEAFF. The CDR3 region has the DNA TGTGCCAGCAGCTCAATGACCATGAACACTGAAGCTTTCTTT.

Here the CDR3 DNA reads TGTGCCAGCAGTGGTTCCGGACAGAAGCAGTTCTTC. Encoded protein: CASSGSGQKQFF. The chain carries TRBV7-9 and TRBJ2-1, with D tentatively TRBD1 (6 bases). Germline lookup yields CDR1 SEHNR and CDR2 FQNEAQ (reference sequence). The V end was cut by 6 bases, the J end by 11 bases, with 14 bases between. The CDR3 length is 12 residues.

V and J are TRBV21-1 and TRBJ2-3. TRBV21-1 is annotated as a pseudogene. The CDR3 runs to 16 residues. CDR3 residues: CASSKKKETSTDTQYF. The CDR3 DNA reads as TGTGCCAGCAGCAAAAAGAAGGAAACTAGCACAGATACGCAGTATTTT.

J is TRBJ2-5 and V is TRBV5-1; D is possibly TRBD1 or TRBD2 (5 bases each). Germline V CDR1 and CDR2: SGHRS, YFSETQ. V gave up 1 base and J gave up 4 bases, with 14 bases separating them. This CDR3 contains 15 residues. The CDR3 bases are TGCGCCAGCAGCTTGACGGACTTGAGGGGAGAGACCCAGTACTTC. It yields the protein CASSLTDLRGETQYF.

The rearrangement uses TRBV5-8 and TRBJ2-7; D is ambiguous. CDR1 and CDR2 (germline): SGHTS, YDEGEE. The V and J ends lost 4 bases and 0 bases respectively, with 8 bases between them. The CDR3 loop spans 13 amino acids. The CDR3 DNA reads TGTGCCAGCAGCAAAGACGTCTCCTACGAGCAGTACTTC. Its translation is CASSKDVSYEQYF. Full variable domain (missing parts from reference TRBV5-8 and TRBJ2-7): EAGVTQSPTHLIKTRGQQATLRCSPISGHTSVYWYQQALGLGLQFLLWYDEGEERNRGNFPPRFSGRQFPNYSSELNVNALELEDSALYLCASSKDVSYEQYFGPGTRLTVT.

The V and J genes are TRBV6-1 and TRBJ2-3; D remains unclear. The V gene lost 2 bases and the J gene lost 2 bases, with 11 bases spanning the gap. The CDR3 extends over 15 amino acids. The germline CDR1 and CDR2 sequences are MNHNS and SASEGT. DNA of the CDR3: TGTGCCAGCAGTGAAATGGCGGACGTCACAGATACGCAGTATTTT. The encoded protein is CASSEMADVTDTQYF.

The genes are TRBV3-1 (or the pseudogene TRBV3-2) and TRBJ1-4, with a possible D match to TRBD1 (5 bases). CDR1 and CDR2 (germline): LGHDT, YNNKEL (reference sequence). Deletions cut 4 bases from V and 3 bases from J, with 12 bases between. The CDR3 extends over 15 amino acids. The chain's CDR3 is CASSPLGGSNEKLFF. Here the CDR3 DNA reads TGTGCCAGCAGCCCCCTCGGGGGATCTAATGAAAAACTGTTTTTT.

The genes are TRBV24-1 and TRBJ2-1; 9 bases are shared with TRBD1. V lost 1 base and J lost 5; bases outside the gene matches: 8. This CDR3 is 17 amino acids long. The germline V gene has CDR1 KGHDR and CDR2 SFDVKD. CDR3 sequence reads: CATSDLAGQGLHNEQFF. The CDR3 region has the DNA TGTGCCACCAGTGATTTAGCAGGACAGGGGTTACACAATGAGCAGTTCTTC.

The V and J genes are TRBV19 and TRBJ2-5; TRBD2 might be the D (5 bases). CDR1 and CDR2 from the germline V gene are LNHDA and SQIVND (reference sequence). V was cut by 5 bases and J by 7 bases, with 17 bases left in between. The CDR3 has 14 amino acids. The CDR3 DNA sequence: TGTGCCAGTAGTCCAGAATGGGCTAGCAGGACCCAGTACTTC. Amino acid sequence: CASSPEWASRTQYF. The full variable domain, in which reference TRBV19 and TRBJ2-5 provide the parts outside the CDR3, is DGGITQSPKYLFRKEGQNVTLSCEQNLNHDAMYWYRQDPGQGLRLIYYSQIVNDFQKGDIAEGYSVSREKKESFPLTVTSAQKNPTAFYLCASSPEWASRTQYFGPGTRLLVL.

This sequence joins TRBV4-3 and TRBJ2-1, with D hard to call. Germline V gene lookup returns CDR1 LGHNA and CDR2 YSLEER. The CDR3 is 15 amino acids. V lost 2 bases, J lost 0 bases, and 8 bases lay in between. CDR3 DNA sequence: TGCGCCAGCAGCCAACTTTTGCTCTCCTACAATGAGCAGTTCTTC. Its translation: CASSQLLLSYNEQFF.

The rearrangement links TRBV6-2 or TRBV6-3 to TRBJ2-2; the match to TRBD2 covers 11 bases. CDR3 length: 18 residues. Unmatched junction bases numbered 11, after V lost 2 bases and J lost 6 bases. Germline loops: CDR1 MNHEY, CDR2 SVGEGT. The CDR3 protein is CASSYPPNVSGRAGELFF. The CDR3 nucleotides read TGTGCCAGCAGTTACCCGCCGAATGTTAGCGGGAGGGCCGGGGAGCTGTTTTTT.

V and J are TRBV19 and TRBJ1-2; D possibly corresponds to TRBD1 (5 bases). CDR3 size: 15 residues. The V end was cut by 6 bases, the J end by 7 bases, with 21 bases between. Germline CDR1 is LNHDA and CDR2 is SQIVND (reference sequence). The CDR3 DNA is TGTGCCAGTAGGACCTGGGACCAGGTAGTCGGTGGCTACACCTTC. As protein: CASRTWDQVVGGYTF.

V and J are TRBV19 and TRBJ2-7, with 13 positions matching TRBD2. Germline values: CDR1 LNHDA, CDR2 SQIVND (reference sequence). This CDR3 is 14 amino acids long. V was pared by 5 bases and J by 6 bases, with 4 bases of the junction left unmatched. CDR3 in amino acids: CASSSGLAGFEQYF. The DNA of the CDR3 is TGTGCCAGTAGTTCGGGACTAGCGGGATTCGAGCAGTACTTC.

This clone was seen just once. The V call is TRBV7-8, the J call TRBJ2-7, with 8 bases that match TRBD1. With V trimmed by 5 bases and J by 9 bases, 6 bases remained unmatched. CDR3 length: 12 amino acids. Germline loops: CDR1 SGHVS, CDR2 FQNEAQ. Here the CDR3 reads CASSQDRGGQYF. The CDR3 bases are TGTGCCAGCAGCCAAGACAGGGGAGGGCAGTACTTC.

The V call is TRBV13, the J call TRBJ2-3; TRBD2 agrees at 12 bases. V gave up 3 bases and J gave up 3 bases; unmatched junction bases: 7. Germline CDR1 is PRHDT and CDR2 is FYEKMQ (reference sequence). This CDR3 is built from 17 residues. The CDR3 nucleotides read TGTGCCAGCAGCTTCGGGACTAGCGGGCTAAGGACAGATACGCAGTATTTT. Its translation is CASSFGTSGLRTDTQYF.

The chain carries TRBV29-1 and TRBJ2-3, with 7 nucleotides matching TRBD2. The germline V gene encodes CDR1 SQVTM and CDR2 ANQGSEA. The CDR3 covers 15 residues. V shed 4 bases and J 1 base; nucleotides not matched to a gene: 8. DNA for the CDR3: TGCAGCGTTGTTCTCGGCGGGGGTGGCACAGATACGCAGTATTTT. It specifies CSVVLGGGGTDTQYF.

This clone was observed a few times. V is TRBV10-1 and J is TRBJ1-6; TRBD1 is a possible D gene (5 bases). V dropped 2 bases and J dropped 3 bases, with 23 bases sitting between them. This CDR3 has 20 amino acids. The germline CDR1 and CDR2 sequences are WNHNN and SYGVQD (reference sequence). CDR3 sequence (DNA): TGCGCCAGCAGTGAGCCACCGGACAATGAACCACCGGACTATAATTCACCCCTCCACTTT. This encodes CASSEPPDNEPPDYNSPLHF.

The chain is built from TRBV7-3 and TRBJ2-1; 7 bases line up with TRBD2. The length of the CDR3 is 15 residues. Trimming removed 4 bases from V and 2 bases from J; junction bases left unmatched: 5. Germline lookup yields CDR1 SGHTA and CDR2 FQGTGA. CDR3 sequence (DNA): TGTGCCAGCAGCTCCCTAGCGGATACCTACAATGAGCAGTTCTTC. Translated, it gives CASSSLADTYNEQFF.

Here the CDR3 DNA reads TGTGCCAGCAGCGAAACGATGGTACAGGAAGGCTACGAGCAGTACTTC. Protein sequence: CASSETMVQEGYEQYF. This sequence joins TRBV5-5 and TRBJ2-7; tentatively, D is TRBD1 (5 bases). The CDR3 consists of 16 residues. Germline V CDR1 and CDR2: SGHKS, YYEKEE (reference sequence). V was pared by 4 bases and J by 3 bases, with 20 bases between. The variable domain in full, with the rest retrieved from reference TRBV5-5 and TRBJ2-7, is DAGVTQSPTHLIKTRGQQVTLRCSPISGHKSVSWYQQVLGQGPQFIFQYYEKEERGRGNFPDRFSARQFPNYSSELNVNALLLGDSALYLCASSETMVQEGYEQYFGPGTRLTVT.

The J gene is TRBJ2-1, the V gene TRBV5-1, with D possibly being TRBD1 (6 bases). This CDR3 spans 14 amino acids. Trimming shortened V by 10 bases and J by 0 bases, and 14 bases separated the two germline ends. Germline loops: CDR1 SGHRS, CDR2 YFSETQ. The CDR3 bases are TGCGCCTCCGGAGACAGGAGCTCCTACAATGAGCAGTTCTTC. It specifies CASGDRSSYNEQFF.

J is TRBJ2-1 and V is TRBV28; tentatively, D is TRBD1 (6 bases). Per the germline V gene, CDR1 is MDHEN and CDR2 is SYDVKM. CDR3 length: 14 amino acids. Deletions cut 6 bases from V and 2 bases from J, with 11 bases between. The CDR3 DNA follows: TGTGCCAGCAGCCTCAGGGGCCCCTACAATGAGCAGTTCTTC. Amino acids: CASSLRGPYNEQFF.

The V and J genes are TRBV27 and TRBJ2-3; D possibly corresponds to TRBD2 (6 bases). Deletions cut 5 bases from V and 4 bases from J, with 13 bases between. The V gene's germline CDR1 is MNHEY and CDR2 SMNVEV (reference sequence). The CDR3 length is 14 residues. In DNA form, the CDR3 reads TGTGCCAGCAGTCTGAACTGGGAGGCAGATACGCAGTATTTT. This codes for CASSLNWEADTQYF.